This TCR beta chain was identified in a study of shared clonotypes between healthy human individuals. Study-wide findings and caveats: Around 5% of naive CD4 clonotypes were common to a handful of donors. Sorted-subset sequencing was shown by rarefaction to be incomplete despite large depth.

Naive CD45RA+ and memory CD45RA-negative subsets were split from CD4+ cells. Germline assignment: CDR1 GTSNPN and CDR2 SVGIG (reference sequence). The V gene end was trimmed by 2 bases and the J gene end by 3 bases; junction bases not matched to a gene: 5. The CDR3 contains 14 residues. Deep level was the assay's run setting. Profiled with immunoSEQ multiplex PCR; TCRdb holds only in-frame clones, not every one. The sample has 950,000 to 1,300,000 clones, 60% to 80% seen once. This clone came up once. Its target is not known. This sample includes further DNA sequences coding for the same CDR3. Sequenced: memory CD4+ T cells sorted from blood. As to subset: CD45RA-negative fraction. V and J are TRBV30 and TRBJ2-5; 8 nucleotides line up with TRBD1. The TCR sequence derives from a man between 18 and 35 years old in good health. DNA for the CDR3: TGTGCCTGGAGTCGGGGGACAGGAGAAGAGACCCAGTACTTC. This gives the protein CAWSRGTGEETQYF.